The entry below gives a single TCR beta chain sequence along with its context. As yet, its antigen is unknown. Read sequence stops 3 residues before the CDR3 end, and the germline J gene provides the missing end. This sample was taken from a study of T cells in women clearing cervical HPV infection. Study-wide context: Women with histologically confirmed HPV16-related CIN3 or worse, 2 with invasive cancer, served as cases. Controls' single incident HPV16 infection cleared within 12 months without precancer. Blood came at first lesion visit for cases, post-clearance for controls.

Study results and limitations: Controls had more TRBV6-7 (approximately 0.16%) than cases (about 0.11%).

Sequenced by immunoSEQ multiplex PCR; TCRdb stores in-frame clones only, minus some. This listing includes some 40,000 clones. The junction had 5 bases not matched to a gene; V was cut back by 2 bases and J by 2 bases. Germline V CDR1 and CDR2: LNHDA, SQIVND (reference sequence). The CDR3 totals 16 residues. The chain carries TRBV19 and TRBJ2-1; 8 bases match TRBD1. Sequenced material: blood buffy coat. This TCR was sampled from a woman aged 18 to 69 with a cervical HPV16 infection that either progressed to CIN3+ or cleared (not recorded which). The part of the CDR3 DNA that was read is TGTGCCAGTAGTATATCAGGGGGCCTAACCTACAATGAG. Residues: CASSISGGLTYNE. The full CDR3 protein reads CASSISGGLTYNEQFF. The full variable domain, completed using reference TRBV19 and TRBJ2-1, is DGGITQSPKYLFRKEGQNVTLSCEQNLNHDAMYWYRQDPGQGLRLIYYSQIVNDFQKGDIAEGYSVSREKKESFPLTVTSAQKNPTAFYLCASSISGGLTYNEQFFGPGTRLTVL.